What follows are 16 T cell receptor beta chains derived from one specimen sequenced in a study of T cell repertoires in aging, cancer and after chemotherapy. Peripheral blood genomic DNA, not sorted cells or RNA, was the template. Multiplex touch-down PCR with TRB-A/B primers amplified rearranged V-D-J TRB sequences. Via MiXCR, TCRdb re-called the multiplex PCR reads, giving one row per CDR3 protein. The repertoire holds about 5,000 distinct CDR3 sequences, with less than 25% as singletons. The specimen was blood. Receptors were obtained from a human donor in good health. The donor label of this sample is uncertain.

This clonotype rates as medium-sized. The rearrangement uses TRBV30 and TRBJ1-2, with TRBD1 as a possible D gene (5 bases). CDR3 length: 13 amino acids. The germline V and J ends were trimmed by 2 bases and 3 bases, with 10 bases remaining between them. The germline CDR1 and CDR2 sequences are GTSNPN and SVGIG (reference sequence). The CDR3 DNA is TGTGCCTGGAGTAGGACATCTTACTATGGCTACACCTTC. This translates into CAWSRTSYYGYTF.

By sample fraction, this clonotype is medium-sized. This chain joins TRBV29-1 and TRBJ2-5; no firm D call. Looked up from germline, CDR1 is SQVTM and CDR2 is ANQGSEA. The CDR3 consists of 11 residues. V lost 2 bases, J lost 5 bases, and 6 bases lay in between. Written as DNA, the CDR3 is TGCAGCGTTGAATATGACGAGACCCAGTACTTC. As protein: CSVEYDETQYF.

CDR3 residues: CASSYGTSGGLHEQFF. The CDR3 DNA is TGTGCCAGCAGCTACGGGACTAGCGGGGGGCTCCATGAGCAGTTCTTC. This chain uses TRBV11-3 with TRBJ2-1, with TRBD2 matching over 15 bases. This CDR3 has 16 residues. V trimming: 4 bases; J trimming: 8 bases; junction bases outside the gene matches: 6. Germline CDR1 SGHNT, CDR2 YENEEA.

As concerns this clonotype: A much larger clone lies a single base off, so this may be a read error. V is TRBV6-4 and J is TRBJ2-2, with D perhaps TRBD2 (5 bases). CDR1 is MRHNA, CDR2 SNTAGT, per germline. The length of the CDR3 is 12 residues. The CDR3 DNA is TGTGCCAGCAGTGCGGGCACCGGGGTGCTGTTTTTT. This gives the protein CASSAGTGVLFF.

As concerns this clonotype: An end of the junction differs from the germline gene, which may be a read error. The V gene is TRBV12-3 or TRBV12-4, the J gene TRBJ2-3; TRBD2 agrees at 11 bases. CDR3 size: 14 residues. The CDR3 coding sequence is TGTGCCAGCAGCTTAGCGGGGGGGGCAGATACGCAGTATTTT. It specifies CASSLAGGADTQYF.

This clonotype showed up just a few times. The V gene is TRBV20-1, the J gene TRBJ1-4, with unresolved D. Germline V gene data show CDR1 as DFQATT and CDR2 as SNEGSKA (reference sequence). Trimming removed 4 bases from V and 7 bases from J, with 16 bases in between. CDR3 length: 14 residues. The CDR3 DNA sequence: TGCAGTGCTACCCTTCCCCCGGGCGGTGAAAAACTGTTTTTT. Translating it yields CSATLPPGGEKLFF.

This clonotype showed up just once. The V gene is TRBV6-2 or TRBV6-3, the J gene TRBJ2-6; no reliable D call. The germline V and J ends were trimmed by 2 bases and 4 bases, with 6 bases remaining between them. CDR1 and CDR2 from the germline V gene are MNHEY and SVGEGT. The CDR3 has 14 amino acids. The CDR3 here is CASSYQAGANVLTF. For the CDR3, the DNA is TGTGCCAGCAGTTACCAAGCGGGGGCCAACGTCCTGACTTTC.

This clonotype is medium-sized within its sample. This chain joins TRBV19 and TRBJ2-7, with D unclear. V lost 8 bases to trimming and J lost 0 bases, with 14 bases between them. The germline V gene has CDR1 LNHDA and CDR2 SQIVND (reference sequence). This CDR3 comprises 14 residues. The CDR3 here is CASSMARSSYEQYF. The DNA of the CDR3 is TGTGCCAGTTCCATGGCAAGAAGCTCCTACGAGCAGTACTTC.

V and J are TRBV5-1 and TRBJ2-7; 11 bases match TRBD2. The CDR3 consists of 17 residues. V shed 0 bases, J shed 2 bases, and the junction held 7 bases outside the gene matches. CDR1 is SGHRS and CDR2 is YFSETQ in the germline V gene. DNA for the CDR3: TGCGCCAGCAGCTTGGTGGTTGGTAGCGGGGGGGCCTACGAGCAGTACTTC. Translated: CASSLVVGSGGAYEQYF.

This clonotype was counted many times. V usage is TRBV6-4 and J usage is TRBJ2-1, with TRBD2 identical over 9 bases. Germline trimming cut 2 bases from V and 6 bases from J; bases unmatched to any gene: 11. CDR1 is MRHNA, CDR2 SNTAGT, per germline. The CDR3 loop spans 17 amino acids. The CDR3 DNA reads TGTGCCAGCAGTGACGGGTCTAGCGGGGAGATACGCAATGAGCAGTTCTTC. Translation gives CASSDGSSGEIRNEQFF.

This clonotype is medium-sized by share. One end of the junction is discordant with germline, which a read error may explain. The chain is built from TRBV11-3 and TRBJ2-5, with TRBD1 matching 8 bases. The germline V gene has CDR1 SGHNT and CDR2 YENEEA. This CDR3 has 12 amino acids. The CDR3 nucleotides are TGTGCCAGCAGCCCACGACAGGGGACCAAAAACTTC. The encoded protein is CASSPRQGTKNF.

The V call is TRBV12-3 or TRBV12-4, the J call TRBJ2-2; D possibly uses TRBD1 or TRBD2 (9 bases each). Trimming took 5 bases from V and 1 from J, leaving 26 bases between them. The CDR3 has 20 residues. The CDR3 here is CASSVRDRARLAVNTGELFF. The CDR3 coding sequence is TGTGCCAGCAGTGTCCGGGACAGGGCTAGACTAGCGGTGAACACCGGGGAGCTGTTTTTT.

Ten or more counts support this clonotype. The chain employs TRBV7-2 and TRBJ2-1; 13 bases fit TRBD2. The CDR3 is made up of 17 amino acids. Germline V gene data show CDR1 as SGHTA and CDR2 as FQGNSA. The trim removed 3 bases at V and 8 bases at J, leaving 10 bases unmatched. DNA for the CDR3: TGTGCCAGCAGCTTCCGACTAGCGGGAGGCAAAGGGTATGAGCAGTTCTTC. It codes for CASSFRLAGGKGYEQFF.

By sample fraction, this clonotype is medium-sized. This chain joins TRBV27 and TRBJ1-3; D remains ambiguous. V lost 4 bases and J lost 7, with 14 bases in between. The germline V gene encodes CDR1 MNHEY and CDR2 SMNVEV (reference sequence). The CDR3 runs to 14 residues. In nucleotides, the CDR3 is TGTGCCAGCAGTTCCTGGGCCTCAGACAACACCATATATTTT. Amino acids: CASSSWASDNTIYF.

The chain recombines TRBV19 with TRBJ2-1; weak D call: TRBD2 (6 bases). Deletions cut 2 bases from V and 2 bases from J, with 7 bases between. The CDR3 loop spans 14 amino acids. The V gene's germline CDR1 is LNHDA and CDR2 SQIVND (reference sequence). The CDR3 here is CASSISGPYNEQFF. In nucleotides, the CDR3 is TGTGCCAGTAGTATAAGCGGGCCCTACAATGAGCAGTTCTTC.

This clonotype came up many times. The V and J genes are TRBV5-6 and TRBJ1-4; 7 bases line up with TRBD1. Losses at the gene ends were 4 bases for V and 3 bases for J; bases not matched to a gene: 9. CDR3 length: 16 residues. Germline assignment: CDR1 SGHDT and CDR2 YYEEEE. In nucleotides, the CDR3 is TGTGCCAGCAGCGGTGCCCGGGACAGCTCTAATGAAAAACTGTTTTTT. Protein sequence: CASSGARDSSNEKLFF.